The clone carrying this T cell receptor beta chain came up a few times. Sample donors were healthy Caucasian individuals that came from Russia, aged roughly 6 to 100. V shed 1 base and J shed 3 bases, with 15 bases lying between them. The germline V gene has CDR1 SQVTM and CDR2 ANQGSEA. The CDR3 is 15 residues long. The sample comes from a study of blood T cells in healthy people across ages. A second PCR, run for roughly 7 to 12 cycles, used a sample-barcoded 5' primer plus a J-beta primer mix. Sequencing of every sample gave 2.5 million or more CDR3-containing paired-end reads. One entry per CDR3 protein, called by TCRdb with MiXCR from the 5' RACE reads. Altogether nearly 800,000 distinct CDR3 sequences are present, roughly 56% being singletons, with the ten largest covering more than 25%.

This chain uses TRBV29-1 with TRBJ2-5; perhaps TRBD1 as D (6 bases). The sample was blood. This sequence originates from a man aged 40-50 years in good health. The CDR3 DNA follows: TGCAGCGTTGAAGGGCCAGGGGAAGTTGAAGAGACCCAGTACTTC. As protein: CSVEGPGEVEETQYF. Together with reference TRBV29-1 and TRBJ2-5, the CDR3 gives the full variable domain: SAVISQKPSRDICQRGTSLTIQCQVDSQVTMMFWYRQQPGQSLTLIATANQGSEATYESGFVIDKFPISRPNLTFSTLTVSNMSPEDSSIYLCSVEGPGEVEETQYFGPGTRLLVL.